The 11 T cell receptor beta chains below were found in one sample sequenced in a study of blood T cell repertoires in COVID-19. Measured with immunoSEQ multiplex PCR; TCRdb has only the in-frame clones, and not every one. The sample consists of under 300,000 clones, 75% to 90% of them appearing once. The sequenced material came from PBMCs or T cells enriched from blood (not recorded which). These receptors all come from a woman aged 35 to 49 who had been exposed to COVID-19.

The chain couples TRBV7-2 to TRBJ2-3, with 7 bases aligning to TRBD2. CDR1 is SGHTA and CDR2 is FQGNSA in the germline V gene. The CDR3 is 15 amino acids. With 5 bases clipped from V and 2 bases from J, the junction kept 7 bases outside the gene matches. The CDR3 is CASSDSGILTDTQYF. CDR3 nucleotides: TGTGCCAGCAGCGACAGCGGGATACTCACAGATACGCAGTATTTT.

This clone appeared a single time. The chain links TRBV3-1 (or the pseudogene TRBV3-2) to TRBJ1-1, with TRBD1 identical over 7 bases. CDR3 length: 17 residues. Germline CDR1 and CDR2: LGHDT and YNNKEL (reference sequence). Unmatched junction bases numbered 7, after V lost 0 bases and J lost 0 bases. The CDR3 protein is CASSQDRRQGLNTEAFF. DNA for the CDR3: TGTGCCAGCAGCCAAGATCGACGACAGGGTTTGAACACTGAAGCTTTCTTT.

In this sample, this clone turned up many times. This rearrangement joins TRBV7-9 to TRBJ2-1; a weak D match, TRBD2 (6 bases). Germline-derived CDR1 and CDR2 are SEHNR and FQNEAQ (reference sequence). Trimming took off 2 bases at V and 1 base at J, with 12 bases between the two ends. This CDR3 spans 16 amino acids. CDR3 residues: CASSLPAGRSYNEQFF. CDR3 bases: TGTGCCAGCAGCTTACCGGCAGGGAGGTCCTACAATGAGCAGTTCTTC.

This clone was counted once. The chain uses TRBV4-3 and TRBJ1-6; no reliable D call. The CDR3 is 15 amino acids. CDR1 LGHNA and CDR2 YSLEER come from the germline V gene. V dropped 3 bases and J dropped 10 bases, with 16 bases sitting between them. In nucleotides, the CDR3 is TGCGCCAGCAGCCAGTATATTAGCGGTAACTCACCCCTCCACTTT. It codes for CASSQYISGNSPLHF.

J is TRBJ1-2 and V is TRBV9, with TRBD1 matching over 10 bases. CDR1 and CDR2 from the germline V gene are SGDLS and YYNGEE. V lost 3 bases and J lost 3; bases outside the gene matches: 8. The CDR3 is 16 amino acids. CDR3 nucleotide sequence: TGTGCCAGCAGCGGCCCCGGGACAGGGGCCTACTATGGCTACACCTTC. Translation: CASSGPGTGAYYGYTF. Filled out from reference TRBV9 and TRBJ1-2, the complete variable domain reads DSGVTQTPKHLITATGQRVTLRCSPRSGDLSVYWYQQSLDQGLQFLIQYYNGEERAKGNILERFSAQQFPDLHSELNLSSLELGDSALYFCASSGPGTGAYYGYTFGSGTRLTVV.

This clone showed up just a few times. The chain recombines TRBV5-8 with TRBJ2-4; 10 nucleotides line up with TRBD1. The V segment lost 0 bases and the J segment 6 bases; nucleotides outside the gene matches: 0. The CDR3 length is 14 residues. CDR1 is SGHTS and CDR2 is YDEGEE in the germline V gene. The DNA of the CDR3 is TGTGCCAGCAGCTTGGGGACAGGGGGAAACATTCAGTACTTC. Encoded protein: CASSLGTGGNIQYF.

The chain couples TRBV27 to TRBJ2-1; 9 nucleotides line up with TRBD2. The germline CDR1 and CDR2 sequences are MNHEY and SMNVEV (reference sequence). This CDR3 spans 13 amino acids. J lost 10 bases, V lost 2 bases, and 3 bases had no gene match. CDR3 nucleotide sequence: TGTGCCAGCAGTTTAGCGGGGGGGGCAGAGCAGTTCTTC. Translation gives CASSLAGGAEQFF.

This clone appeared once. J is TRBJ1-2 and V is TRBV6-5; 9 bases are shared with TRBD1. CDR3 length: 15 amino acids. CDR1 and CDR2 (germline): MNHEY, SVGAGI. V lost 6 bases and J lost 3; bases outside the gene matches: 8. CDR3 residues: CASSDRTGADYGYTF. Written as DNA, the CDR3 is TGTGCCAGCAGCGATCGGACAGGGGCGGACTATGGCTACACCTTC.

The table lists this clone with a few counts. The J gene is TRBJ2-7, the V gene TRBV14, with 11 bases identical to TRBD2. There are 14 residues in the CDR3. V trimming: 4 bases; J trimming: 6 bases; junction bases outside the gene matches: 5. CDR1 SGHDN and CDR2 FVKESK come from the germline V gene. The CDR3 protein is CASSLAGGLGEQYF. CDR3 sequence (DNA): TGTGCCAGCAGCCTAGCGGGGGGGCTCGGCGAGCAGTACTTC.

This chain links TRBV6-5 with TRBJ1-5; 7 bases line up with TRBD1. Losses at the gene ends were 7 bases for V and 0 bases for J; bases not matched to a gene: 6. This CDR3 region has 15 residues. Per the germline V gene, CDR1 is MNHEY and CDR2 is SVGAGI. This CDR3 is CASTLTGYSNQPQHF. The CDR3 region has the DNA TGTGCCAGCACCCTGACAGGGTATAGCAATCAGCCCCAGCATTTT.

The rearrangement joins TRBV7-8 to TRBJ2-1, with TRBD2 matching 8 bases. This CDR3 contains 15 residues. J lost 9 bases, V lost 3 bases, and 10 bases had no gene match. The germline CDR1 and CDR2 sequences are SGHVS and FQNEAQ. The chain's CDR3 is CASSLAWRGDIEQFF. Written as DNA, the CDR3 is TGTGCCAGCAGCTTGGCATGGCGGGGGGATATTGAGCAGTTCTTC.